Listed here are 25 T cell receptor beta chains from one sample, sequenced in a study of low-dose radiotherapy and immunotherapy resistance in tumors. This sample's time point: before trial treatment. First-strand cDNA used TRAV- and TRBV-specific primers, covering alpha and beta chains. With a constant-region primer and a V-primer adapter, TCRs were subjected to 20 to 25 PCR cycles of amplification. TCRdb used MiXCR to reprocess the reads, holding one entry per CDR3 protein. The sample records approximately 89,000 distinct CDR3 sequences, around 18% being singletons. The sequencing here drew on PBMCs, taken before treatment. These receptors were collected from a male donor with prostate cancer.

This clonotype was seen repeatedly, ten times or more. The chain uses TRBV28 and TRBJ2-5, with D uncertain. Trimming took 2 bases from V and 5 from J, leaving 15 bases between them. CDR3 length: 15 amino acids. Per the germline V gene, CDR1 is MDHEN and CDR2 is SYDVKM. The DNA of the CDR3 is TGTGCCAGCAGTTTACCGGGTGCGAATCTGGAGACCCAGTACTTC. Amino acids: CASSLPGANLETQYF.

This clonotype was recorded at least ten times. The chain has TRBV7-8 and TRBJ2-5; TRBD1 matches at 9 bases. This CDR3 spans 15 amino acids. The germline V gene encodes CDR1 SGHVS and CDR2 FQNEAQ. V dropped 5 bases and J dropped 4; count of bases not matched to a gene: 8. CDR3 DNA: TGTGCCAGCAGCAACTACAGGGGGCGGGGAGAGACCCAGTACTTC. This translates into CASSNYRGRGETQYF.

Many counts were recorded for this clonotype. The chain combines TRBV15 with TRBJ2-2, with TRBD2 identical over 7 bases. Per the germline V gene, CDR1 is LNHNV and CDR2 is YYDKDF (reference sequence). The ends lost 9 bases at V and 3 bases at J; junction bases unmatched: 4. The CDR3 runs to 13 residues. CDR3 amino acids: CATGTIHTGELFF. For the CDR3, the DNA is TGTGCCACAGGGACTATTCACACCGGGGAGCTGTTTTTT.

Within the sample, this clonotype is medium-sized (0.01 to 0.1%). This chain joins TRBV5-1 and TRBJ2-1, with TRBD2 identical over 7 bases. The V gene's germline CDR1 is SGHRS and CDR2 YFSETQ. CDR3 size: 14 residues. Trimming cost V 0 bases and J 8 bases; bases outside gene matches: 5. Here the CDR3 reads CASSLGLASDEQFF. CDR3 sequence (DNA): TGCGCCAGCAGCTTGGGACTAGCATCTGATGAGCAGTTCTTC. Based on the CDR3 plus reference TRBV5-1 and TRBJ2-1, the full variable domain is KAGVTQTPRYLIKTRGQQVTLSCSPISGHRSVSWYQQTPGQGLQFLFEYFSETQRNKGNFPGRFSGRQFSNSRSEMNVSTLELGDSALYLCASSLGLASDEQFFGPGTRLTVL.

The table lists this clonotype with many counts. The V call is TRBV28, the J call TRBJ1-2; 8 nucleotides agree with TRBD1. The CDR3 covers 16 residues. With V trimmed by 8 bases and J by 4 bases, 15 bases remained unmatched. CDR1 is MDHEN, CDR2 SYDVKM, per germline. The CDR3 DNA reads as TGTGCCAGCGAGGTGGGATTCGGACAGGGTTTCTATGGCTACACCTTC. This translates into CASEVGFGQGFYGYTF.

The CDR3 DNA follows: TGTGCCAGCCCCCCTGACGGGGGGGCCCTCCCTTCGTTTGAGTACTTC. This translates into CASPPDGGALPSFEYF. The chain has TRBV18 and TRBJ2-7; 8 nucleotides match TRBD2. CDR1 is KGHSH, CDR2 LQKENI, per germline. After removal of 8 bases from V and 11 bases from J, the junction contained 23 bases not matched to a gene. The CDR3 covers 16 residues.

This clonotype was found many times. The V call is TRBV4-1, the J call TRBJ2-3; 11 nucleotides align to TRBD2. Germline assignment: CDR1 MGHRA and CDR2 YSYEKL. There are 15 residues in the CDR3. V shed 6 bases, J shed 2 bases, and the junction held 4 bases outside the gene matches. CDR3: CASRPGLADTDTQYF. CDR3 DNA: TGCGCCAGCAGGCCGGGACTAGCGGACACAGATACGCAGTATTTT.

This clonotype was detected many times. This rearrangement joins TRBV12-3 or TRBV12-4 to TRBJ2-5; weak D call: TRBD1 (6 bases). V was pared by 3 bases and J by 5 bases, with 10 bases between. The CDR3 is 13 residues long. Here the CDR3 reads CASSFWGLETQYF. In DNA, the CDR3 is TGTGCCAGCAGTTTCTGGGGGCTGGAGACCCAGTACTTC.

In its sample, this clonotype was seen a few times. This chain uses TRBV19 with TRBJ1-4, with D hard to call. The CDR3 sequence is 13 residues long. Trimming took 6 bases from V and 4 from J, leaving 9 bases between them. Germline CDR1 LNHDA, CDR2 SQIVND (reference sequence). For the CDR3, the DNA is TGTGCCAGTAGACGTCAAGTTAATGAAAAACTGTTTTTT. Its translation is CASRRQVNEKLFF. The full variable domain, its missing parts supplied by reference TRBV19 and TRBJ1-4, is DGGITQSPKYLFRKEGQNVTLSCEQNLNHDAMYWYRQDPGQGLRLIYYSQIVNDFQKGDIAEGYSVSREKKESFPLTVTSAQKNPTAFYLCASRRQVNEKLFFGSGTQLSVL.

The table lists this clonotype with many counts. CDR3: CASSILPVTANTEAFF. The CDR3 bases are TGTGCCAGTAGTATACTCCCCGTAACCGCGAACACTGAAGCTTTCTTT. V is TRBV19 and J is TRBJ1-1; the D is unclear. The CDR3 covers 16 residues. V dropped 2 bases and J dropped 1 base, with 14 bases sitting between them. The germline V gene has CDR1 LNHDA and CDR2 SQIVND (reference sequence).

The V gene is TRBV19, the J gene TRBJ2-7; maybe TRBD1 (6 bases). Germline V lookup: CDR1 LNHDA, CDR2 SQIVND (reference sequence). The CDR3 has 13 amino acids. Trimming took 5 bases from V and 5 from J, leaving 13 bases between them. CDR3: CASSLQQGHEQYF. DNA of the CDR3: TGTGCCAGTAGTTTACAACAGGGCCACGAGCAGTACTTC.

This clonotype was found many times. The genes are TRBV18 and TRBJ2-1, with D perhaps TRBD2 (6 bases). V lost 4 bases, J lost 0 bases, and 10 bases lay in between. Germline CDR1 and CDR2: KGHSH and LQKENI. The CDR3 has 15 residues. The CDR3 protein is CASSHGGSSYNEQFF. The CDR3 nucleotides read TGTGCCAGCTCACATGGGGGGAGCTCCTACAATGAGCAGTTCTTC.

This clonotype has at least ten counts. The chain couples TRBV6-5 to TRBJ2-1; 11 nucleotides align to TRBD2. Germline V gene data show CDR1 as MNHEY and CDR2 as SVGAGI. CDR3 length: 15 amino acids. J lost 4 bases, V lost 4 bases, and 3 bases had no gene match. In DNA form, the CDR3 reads TGTGCCAGCAGTTCTAGCGGGAGGTCTTACAATGAGCAGTTCTTC. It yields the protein CASSSSGRSYNEQFF.

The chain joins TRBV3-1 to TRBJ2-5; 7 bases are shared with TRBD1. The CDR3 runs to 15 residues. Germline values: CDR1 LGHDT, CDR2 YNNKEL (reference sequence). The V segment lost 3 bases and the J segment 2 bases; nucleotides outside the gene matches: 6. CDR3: CASSHKGQRQETQYF. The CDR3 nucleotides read TGTGCCAGCAGCCATAAGGGACAGAGACAAGAGACCCAGTACTTC.

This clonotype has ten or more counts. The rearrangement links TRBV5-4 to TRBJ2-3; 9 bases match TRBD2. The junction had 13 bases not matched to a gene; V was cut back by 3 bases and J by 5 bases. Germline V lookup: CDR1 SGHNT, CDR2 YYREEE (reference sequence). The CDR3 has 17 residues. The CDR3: CASSSPWREGQRDTQYF. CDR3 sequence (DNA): TGTGCCAGCAGCTCCCCGTGGCGGGAGGGCCAGAGAGATACGCAGTATTTT. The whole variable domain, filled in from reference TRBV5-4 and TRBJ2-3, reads ETGVTQSPTHLIKTRGQQVTLRCSSQSGHNTVSWYQQALGQGPQFIFQYYREEENGRGNFPPRFSGLQFPNYSSELNVNALELDDSALYLCASSSPWREGQRDTQYFGPGTRLTVL.

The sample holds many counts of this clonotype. CDR3 residues: CASSQQGPNSPLHF. In DNA, the CDR3 is TGTGCCAGCTCACAACAGGGACCAAATTCACCCCTCCACTTT. The genes are TRBV18 and TRBJ1-6; possibly TRBD1 for D (6 bases). The CDR3 spans 14 residues. Germline lookup yields CDR1 KGHSH and CDR2 LQKENI. The V end was cut by 4 bases, the J end by 7 bases, with 11 bases between.

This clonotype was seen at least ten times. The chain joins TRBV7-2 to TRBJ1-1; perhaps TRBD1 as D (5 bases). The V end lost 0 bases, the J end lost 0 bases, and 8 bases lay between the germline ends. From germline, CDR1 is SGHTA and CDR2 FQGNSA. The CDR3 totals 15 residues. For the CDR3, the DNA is TGTGCCAGCAGCTTAGCGCGGACAATGAACACTGAAGCTTTCTTT. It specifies CASSLARTMNTEAFF.

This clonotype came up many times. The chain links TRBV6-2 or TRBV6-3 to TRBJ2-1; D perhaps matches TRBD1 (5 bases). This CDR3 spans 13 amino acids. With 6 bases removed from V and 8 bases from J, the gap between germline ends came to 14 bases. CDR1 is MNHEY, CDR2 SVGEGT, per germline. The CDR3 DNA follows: TGTGCCAGCAGGAACTCAGGGTTGGATGAGCAGTTCTTC. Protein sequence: CASRNSGLDEQFF.

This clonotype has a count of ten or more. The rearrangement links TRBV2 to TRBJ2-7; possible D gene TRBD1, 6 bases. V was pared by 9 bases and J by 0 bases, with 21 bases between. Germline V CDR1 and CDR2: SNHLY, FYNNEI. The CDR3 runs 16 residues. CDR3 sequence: CASANKQGPVSYEQYF. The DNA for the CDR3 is TGTGCCAGTGCCAACAAACAGGGTCCAGTCTCCTACGAGCAGTACTTC.

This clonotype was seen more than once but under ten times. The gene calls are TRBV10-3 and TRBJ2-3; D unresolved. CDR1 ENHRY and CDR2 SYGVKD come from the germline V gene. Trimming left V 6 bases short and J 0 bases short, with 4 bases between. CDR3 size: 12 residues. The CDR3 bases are TGTGCCATCAGGGGGAGCACAGATACGCAGTATTTT. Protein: CAIRGSTDTQYF.

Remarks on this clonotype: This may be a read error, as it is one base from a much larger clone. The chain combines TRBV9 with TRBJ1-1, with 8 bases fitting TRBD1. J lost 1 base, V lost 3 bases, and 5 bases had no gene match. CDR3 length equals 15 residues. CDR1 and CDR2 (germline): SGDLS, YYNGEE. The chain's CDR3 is CASSERGQANTEAFF. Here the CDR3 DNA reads TGTGCCAGCAGCGAACGGGGACAGGCGAACACTGAAGCTTTCTTT.

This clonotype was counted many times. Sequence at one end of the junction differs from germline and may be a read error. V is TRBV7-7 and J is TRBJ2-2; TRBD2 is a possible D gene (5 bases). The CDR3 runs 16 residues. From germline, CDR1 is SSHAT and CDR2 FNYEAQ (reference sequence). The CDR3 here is CASSLATGLGTGELFF. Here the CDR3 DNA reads TGTGCTAGCAGCTTAGCGACGGGTCTAGGAACCGGGGAGCTGTTTTTT.

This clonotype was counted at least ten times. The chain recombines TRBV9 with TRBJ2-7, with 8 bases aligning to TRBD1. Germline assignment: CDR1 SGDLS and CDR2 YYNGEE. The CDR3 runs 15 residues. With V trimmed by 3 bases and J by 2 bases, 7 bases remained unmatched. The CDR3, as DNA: TGTGCCAGCAGCGCCGGACAGGGCCTTACCTACGAGCAGTACTTC. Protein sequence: CASSAGQGLTYEQYF.

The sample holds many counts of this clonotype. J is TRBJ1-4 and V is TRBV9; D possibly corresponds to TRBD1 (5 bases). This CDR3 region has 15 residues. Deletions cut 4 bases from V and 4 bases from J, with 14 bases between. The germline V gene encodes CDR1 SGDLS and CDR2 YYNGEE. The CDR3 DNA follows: TGTGCCAGCAGCCCTGGACACGGCAATAATGAAAAACTGTTTTTT. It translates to CASSPGHGNNEKLFF.

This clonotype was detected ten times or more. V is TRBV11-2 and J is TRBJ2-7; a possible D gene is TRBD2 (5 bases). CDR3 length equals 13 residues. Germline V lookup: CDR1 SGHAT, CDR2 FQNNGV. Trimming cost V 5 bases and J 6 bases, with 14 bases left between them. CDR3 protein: CASSLGYSAEQYF. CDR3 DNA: TGTGCCAGCAGCCTGGGGTATAGCGCCGAGCAGTACTTC. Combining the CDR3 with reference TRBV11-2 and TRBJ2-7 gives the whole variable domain EAGVAQSPRYKIIEKRQSVAFWCNPISGHATLYWYQQILGQGPKLLIQFQNNGVVDDSQLPKDRFSAERLKGVDSTLKIQPAKLEDSAVYLCASSLGYSAEQYFGPGTRLTVT.